This T cell receptor (beta chain) was sequenced for a study of cytomegalovirus exposure and HLA in healthy donors (TCRdb year 2017). About the investigation overall: An earlier analysis of 550 to 700 of the donors reported 276 Gb of sequence data and around 110 million unique TCR beta sequences from 150 million to 200 million T cells. Of the 300 to 500 genotyped donors, less than 90% were placed in the genetic ancestry cluster associated with self-reported Caucasian donors. The T cell repertoires of 666 subjects were profiled by immunosequencing and related to cytomegalovirus serostatus. Genome-wide SNP genotypes for about 65% of the 666 donors were used in a later genetic analysis, which treated that subset as a discovery cohort. Approximately 300 gigabases of sequencing data and tens of millions of unique TCR sequences were included in an early release covering roughly 700 HLA-typed donors. A handful of DR-DQ haplotypes were handled as single units for association and clustering because linkage in the cohort was strong. Every discovery cohort repertoire had been produced on one sequencing platform. Typing coverage differed by locus: A, B, C, DRB1 and DQB1 were typed in roughly 620-630 donors, DQA1 in 500 to 550, DPA1 in over 600, and DPB1 in 400 to 480. In addition to the first cohort of hundreds of subjects, a separate validation cohort of 130 or so different subjects was used. An earlier analysis of 587 of the donors used high-throughput TCR beta sequencing to judge whether each TCR beta V gene segment behaved as functional or pseudogenic. In the later analysis, no new phenotypic data were used to find candidate immune exposures; instead, reliance was placed on TCR beta sequences and their occurrence across donors. Both class I and class II loci were covered by HLA typing, at four-digit resolution. The study aimed to test whether cataloging public T cell receptors could reveal signatures of past pathogen exposure. To predict cytomegalovirus infection status, the study combined high-throughput TCR immunosequencing, statistical association of individual TCRs with disease status, and machine learning. Among under 450 genotyped donors of the cohort, an average of 235,054 unique TCR beta nucleotide sequences were sequenced per donor, about a sixth of them non-productive. To study patterns of TCR occurrence, a later analysis re-analyzed previously published TCR beta repertoires from around 670 donors and added high-resolution HLA genotyping. Donor age, sex, ethnicity and CMV serostatus were compiled alongside the repertoire data.

In regard to this clone: No antigen is known for it. No qualities accompany the bases; no much larger clone lies one base away.

From the germline V gene, CDR1 is MNHEY and CDR2 is SVGAGI. The CDR3 spans 15 residues, from the cysteine through the phenylalanine. Only the CDR3 portion is preserved as DNA: 45 bases, with reading frame beginning at the first base. Between the V and J ends, shortened by 6 bases and 4 bases respectively, the junction contains 15 bases. The library was made by the immunoSEQ multiplex PCR assay. A mixture of 60 forward primers for TCR Vbeta segments and 13 reverse primers for TCR Jbeta segments was used in the multiplex PCR. The CDR3 region of rearranged TCR beta genes was amplified from genomic DNA by a multiplex PCR assay. Amplified TCR beta libraries were sequenced as 87-base-pair reads on the Illumina HiSeq System. Concerning the study's data processing: In a later analysis, tens of millions of unique TCR beta chains were counted across the 650 to 750 repertoires, and roughly 11 million of these chains were shared by at least two donors. To remove PCR and sequencing errors, raw reads were error-corrected and collapsed into unique sequences using a nearest-neighbor algorithm that merged closely related sequences. CDR3 sequences were aligned to IMGT reference sequences to assign V, D and J gene segments. For a sequence to be retained, a match of at least six nucleotides was required to both a V gene segment and a J gene segment. A rearrangement counted as productive if the CDR3 had no stop codons and remained in frame with V and J, and every other rearrangement counted as non-productive. Following IMGT convention, CDR3 was defined as the stretch from the second conserved V-encoded cysteine up to the conserved J-encoded phenylalanine. In an earlier analysis of more than 550 of the donors, sequences lacking an unambiguous match to a single V gene segment were excluded. An earlier analysis of some 610 of the donors called V segments functional above 56.7% productive rearrangements and segregating when the between-donor standard deviation exceeded 5%. To diagnose cytomegalovirus status from the catalog of TCR beta chain sequences, a statistical classification framework was built. V and J gene assignment, in a later analysis, came from comparing TCR nucleotide sequences with IMGT/GENE-DB human TR gene sequences. A later analysis assigned CDR3 sequences and most-parsimonious VDJ recombination scenarios with the TCRdist pipeline. A later analysis defined each TCR beta chain by its CDR3 amino acid sequence plus V-gene family, and excluded reads lacking a unique V-gene family. In a later analysis, approximately 590 highly shared, low-generation-probability nucleotide sequences were removed to address suspected cross-contamination and a sequencing artifact. In a later analysis, a clonal expansion index for each public chain was calculated from normalized within-repertoire ranks of inferred template counts. Generation probabilities in a later analysis came from a VDJ recombination model fitted to out-of-frame rearrangements, and those results were checked against IGoR. A later analysis scored TCR-TCR, TCR-HLA and TCR-CMV co-occurrence with hypergeometric tests, applying a repertoire-size bias correction to TCR pairs. A later analysis estimated false discovery rates by permuting HLA or CMV assignments 20 times. In a later analysis, co-occurring TCRs were grouped using DBSCAN, with TCRdist sequence similarity added in when clustering inside HLA-allele-positive subsets. Repertoires with fewer than 30,000 or more than 120,000 public chains, plus five repertoires with anomalous nucleotide sharing, were excluded from co-occurrence clustering. TCRdb stores this immuneACCESS table with in-frame sequences only. Part of the clones is absent; in the studies checked, under half of the shortfall reflects unresolved V genes, and no reason is known for the rest. D and trimming come from the DNA, and the V and J calls and clone size come from that table. The sample table shows more than 150,000 clones, and about 88% are seen once. The ten most abundant clones make up about 2.1% of the sample.

The cohort consisted of approximately 690 healthy bone marrow donors. At the time of sampling, all cohort members were nominally healthy, though unrecorded immune exposures were likely present. The donor tested CMV seronegative and was one of the 352 seronegative cohort members. A peripheral blood sample was provided by each donor, and peripheral blood mononuclear cells were used for TCR beta sequencing. The Qiagen DNeasy Blood Extraction Kit was used to extract genomic DNA from the blood cell samples. The study at large found these results: When HLA alleles, especially DR and DQ, strongly co-occurred, attributing TCR associations to individual alleles was difficult. Because some donors lacked HLA typing at each locus, the association tests relied only on the typed subset. A further reported finding was that TCR beta sequences accurately predicted the HLA-A and HLA-B alleles for most subjects in the first cohort. While some public TCRs were present in many individuals, most TCR sequences turned up only very rarely across donors. The cohort was sequenced for TCR beta chains only, and without alpha or paired-chain data the features that could be detected were limited. In a later analysis, HLA-associated TCR beta chains showed more clonal expansion and lower generation probabilities than non-associated chains that were equally common. Correlated functional status among segregating V segments might be attributable to linkage disequilibrium, but an unknown experimental factor could not be ruled out. In an earlier analysis of around 600 of the donors, most TCR beta V segments were observed in productive rearrangements about 90% or about 30% of the time, broadly matching IMGT annotations. A later genetic analysis associated a missense DCLRE1C variant with V-gene and J-gene trimming of TCR beta chains, and an independent cohort replicated the association. According to a later analysis, TCR association rates differed among HLA loci, with DRB1 alleles showing the most associated TCRs and HLA-C alleles showing the fewest. The classifier was reported to diagnose cytomegalovirus status with high specificity and sensitivity in both the original cohort and the validation cohort. The presence/absence analyses assumed that sequencing depth was roughly uniform across donors, and that assumption may not be true. CMV serostatus was the only immune exposure information available for the cohort. Some IMGT-functional V segments, including TRBV6-2 and TRBV6-3, could not be told apart with the 87-base-pair reads, so those segments were excluded. A cluster of highly shared sequence variants was judged likely to be a technical artifact of the sequencing pipeline. In vitro tests confirmed that a few of the cytomegalovirus-associated TCR beta chains recognize cytomegalovirus antigens. In a later analysis, 15,000 to 20,000 TCR beta sequences were associated with specific HLA alleles at a false discovery rate of 0.05. In a later analysis, several top co-occurrence clusters were reported to appear linked to parvovirus B19, influenza, CMV and Epstein-Barr virus. The authors suggested that the approach could potentially be extended to other disease states and immunological phenotypes. Because counts were too low, some 17 rarely observed V segments, including chromosome 9 orphons, were excluded from the earlier analysis of fewer than 650 of the donors. In the study, roughly 160 TCR beta chains were listed as associated with cytomegalovirus. In a later analysis, most CMV-associated TCR beta chains were found to appear HLA-restricted, with HLA associations seemingly driven largely by CMV exposure. Compared with the 666-donor mean, donors in an Asian-associated ancestry cluster had fewer N-insertions in productive TCRs, according to a later genetic analysis.

The origin of this receptor is a woman in her late teens or twenties in good health and CMV-seronegative. Sequenced input: PBMCs. The V and J genes are TRBV6-5 and TRBJ2-2; a tentative D call is TRBD2 (6 bases match). The sequenced DNA is TGTGCCAGCAGGGCAAGGGACTTCCCCACCGGGGAGCTGTTTTTT. Its coded protein is CASRARDFPTGELFF.